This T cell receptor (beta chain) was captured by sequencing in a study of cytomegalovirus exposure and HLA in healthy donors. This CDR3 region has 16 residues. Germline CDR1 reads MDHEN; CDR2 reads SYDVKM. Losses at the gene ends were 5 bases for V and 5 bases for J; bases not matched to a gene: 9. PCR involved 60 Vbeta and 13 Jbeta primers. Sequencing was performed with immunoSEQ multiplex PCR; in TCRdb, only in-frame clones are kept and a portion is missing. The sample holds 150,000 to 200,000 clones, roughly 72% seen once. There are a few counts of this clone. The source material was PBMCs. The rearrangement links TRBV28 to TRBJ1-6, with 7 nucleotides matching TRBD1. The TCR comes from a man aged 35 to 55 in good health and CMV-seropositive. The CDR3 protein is CASSPRQGANNSPLHF. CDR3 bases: TGTGCCAGCAGTCCCCGACAGGGAGCGAATAATTCACCCCTCCACTTT.